This TCR beta chain was captured in a study of shared clonotypes between healthy human individuals. This clone appeared a few times. J lost 6 bases, V lost 6 bases, and 5 bases had no gene match. This CDR3 is built from 13 residues. Germline CDR1 is SNHLY and CDR2 is FYNNEI. Clones were read by immunoSEQ multiplex PCR, and TCRdb kept only the in-frame ones, dropping some. Of over 850,000 clones in the sample, approximately 80% were seen once. The sequence was obtained from a young man in good health. Some clones in this sample may be carry-over from other donors' samples. Sequencing input: memory CD4+ T cells from PBMCs. The subset: CD45RA-negative fraction. The gene calls are TRBV2 and TRBJ1-2, with TRBD1 matching over 9 bases. The chain's CDR3 is CASRRDRADGYTF. CDR3 DNA: TGTGCCAGCAGGAGGGACAGGGCGGATGGCTACACCTTC.